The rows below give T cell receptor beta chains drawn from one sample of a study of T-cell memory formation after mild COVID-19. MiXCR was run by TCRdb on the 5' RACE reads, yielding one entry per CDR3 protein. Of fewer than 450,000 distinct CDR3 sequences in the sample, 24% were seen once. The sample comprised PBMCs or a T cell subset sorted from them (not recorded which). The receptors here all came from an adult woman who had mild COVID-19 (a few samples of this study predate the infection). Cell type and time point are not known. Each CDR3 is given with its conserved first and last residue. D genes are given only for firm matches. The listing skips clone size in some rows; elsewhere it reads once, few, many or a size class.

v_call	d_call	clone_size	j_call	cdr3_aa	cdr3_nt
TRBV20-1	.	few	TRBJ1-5	CSARRANQPQHF	TGCAGTGCTCGGCGGGCTAATCAGCCCCAGCATTTT
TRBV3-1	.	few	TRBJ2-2	CASSQNPGELFF	TGTGCCAGCAGTCAGAACCCCGGGGAGCTGTTTTTT
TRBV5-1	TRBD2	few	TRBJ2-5	CASSLVLGLAGETQYF	TGCGCCAGCAGCTTGGTCTTAGGTCTAGCGGGAGAGACCCAGTACTTC
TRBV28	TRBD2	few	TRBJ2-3	CATTGGQAGDTQYF	TGTGCCACCACGGGAGGGCAGGCCGGAGATACGCAGTATTTT
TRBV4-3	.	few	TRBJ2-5	CASSQDRSYETQYF	TGCGCCAGCAGCCAAGATCGAAGTTACGAGACCCAGTACTTC
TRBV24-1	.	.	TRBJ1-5	CATPSGGQPQHF	TGTGCCACGCCCTCGGGGGGTCAGCCCCAGCATTTT
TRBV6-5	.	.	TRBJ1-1	CASSSWLENTEAFF	TGTGCCAGCAGTTCCTGGCTAGAGAACACTGAAGCTTTCTTT
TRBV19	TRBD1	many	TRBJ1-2	CASNRDRVSGYTF	TGTGCCAGTAACCGGGACAGGGTGAGTGGCTACACCTTC
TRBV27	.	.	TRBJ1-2	CASSLGAIPNGYTF	TGTGCCAGCAGTTTAGGGGCCATCCCAAATGGCTACACCTTC
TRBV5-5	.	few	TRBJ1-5	CASSLRQGQGNQPQHF	TGTGCCAGCAGCTTGCGGCAGGGGCAGGGCAATCAGCCCCAGCATTTT
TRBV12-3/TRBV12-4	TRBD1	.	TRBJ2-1	CASSANRGGFYEQFF	TGTGCCAGCAGTGCCAACAGGGGTGGGTTCTATGAGCAGTTCTTC
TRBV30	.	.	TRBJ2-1	CAWSEGTNEQFF	TGTGCCTGGAGTGAGGGAACCAATGAGCAGTTCTTC
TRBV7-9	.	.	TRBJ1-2	CASSLTMGGYTF	TGTGCCAGCAGCTTGACGATGGGTGGCTACACCTTC
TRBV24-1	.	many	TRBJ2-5	CATSDLKGNQETQYF	TGTGCCACCAGTGATTTAAAGGGAAACCAAGAGACCCAGTACTTC
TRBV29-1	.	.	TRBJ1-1	CSVDFGQLNTEAFF	TGCAGCGTTGATTTCGGGCAGTTGAACACTGAAGCTTTCTTT
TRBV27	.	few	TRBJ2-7	CASSFYPGPYEQYF	TGTGCCAGCAGTTTTTATCCAGGTCCCTACGAGCAGTACTTC
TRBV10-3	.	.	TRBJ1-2	CAISAGAGGYTF	TGTGCCATCAGTGCCGGGGCGGGAGGCTACACCTTC
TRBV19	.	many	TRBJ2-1	CASSIGQSSYNEQFF	TGTGCCAGTAGTATCGGACAGAGCTCCTACAATGAGCAGTTCTTC
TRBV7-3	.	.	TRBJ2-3	CASSPAVADTQYF	TGTGCCAGCAGCCCCGCGGTGGCAGATACGCAGTATTTT
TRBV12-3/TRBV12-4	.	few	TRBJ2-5	CASSYGLQETQYF	TGTGCCAGCAGCTACGGACTCCAAGAGACCCAGTACTTC
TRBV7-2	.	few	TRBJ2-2	CASSPTSGLGTGELFF	TGTGCCAGCAGCCCGACCTCGGGACTGGGGACCGGGGAGCTGTTTTTT
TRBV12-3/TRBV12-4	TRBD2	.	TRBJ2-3	CASSSNTGTSGTSTDTQYF	TGTGCCAGCAGTTCTAATACCGGGACTAGCGGGACAAGCACAGATACGCAGTATTTT
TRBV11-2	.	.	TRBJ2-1	CASSLAWSSYNEQFF	TGTGCCAGCAGCTTAGCTTGGAGCTCCTACAATGAGCAGTTCTTC
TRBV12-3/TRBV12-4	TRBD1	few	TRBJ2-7	CASSPGQGTGLDEQYF	TGTGCCAGCAGCCCCGGACAGGGAACGGGACTGGACGAGCAGTACTTC
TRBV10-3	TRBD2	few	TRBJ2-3	CAISFSGGTDTQYF	TGTGCCATCAGCTTTAGCGGGGGCACAGATACGCAGTATTTT
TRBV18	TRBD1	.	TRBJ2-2	CASSPIQGAGGELFF	TGTGCCAGCTCACCAATCCAGGGGGCTGGCGGGGAGCTGTTTTTT
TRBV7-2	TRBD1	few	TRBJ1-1	CASSPEGQVKVEAFF	TGTGCCAGCAGCCCCGAAGGACAGGTTAAGGTTGAAGCTTTCTTT
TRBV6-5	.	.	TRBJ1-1	CASSAAGRTEAFF	TGTGCCAGCAGCGCCGCAGGGAGGACTGAAGCTTTCTTT
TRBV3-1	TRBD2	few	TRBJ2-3	CASSQEFSAGGLDTQYF	TGTGCCAGCAGCCAAGAGTTCAGCGCGGGGGGCTTAGATACGCAGTATTTT
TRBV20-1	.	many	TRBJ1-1	CSASGLNPGSEAFF	TGCAGTGCTAGTGGGCTGAACCCGGGCAGTGAAGCTTTCTTT
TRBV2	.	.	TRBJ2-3	CASSEGTSADTQYF	TGTGCCAGCAGTGAAGGAACTAGTGCAGATACGCAGTATTTT